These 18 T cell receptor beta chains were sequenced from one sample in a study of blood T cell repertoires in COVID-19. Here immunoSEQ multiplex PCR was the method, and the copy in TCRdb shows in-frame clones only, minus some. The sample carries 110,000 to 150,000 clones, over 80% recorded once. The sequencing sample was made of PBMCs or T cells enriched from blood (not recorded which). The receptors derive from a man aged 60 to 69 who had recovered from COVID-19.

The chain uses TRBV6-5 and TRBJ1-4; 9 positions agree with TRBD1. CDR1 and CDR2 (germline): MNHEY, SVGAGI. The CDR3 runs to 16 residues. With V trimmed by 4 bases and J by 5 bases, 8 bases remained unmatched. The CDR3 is CASSLGQGVSNEKLFF. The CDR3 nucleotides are TGTGCCAGCAGTTTGGGACAGGGCGTATCAAATGAAAAACTGTTTTTT.

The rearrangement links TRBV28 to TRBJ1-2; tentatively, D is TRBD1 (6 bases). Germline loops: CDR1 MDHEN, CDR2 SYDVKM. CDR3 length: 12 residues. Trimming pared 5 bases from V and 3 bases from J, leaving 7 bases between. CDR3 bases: TGTGCCAGCAGTAACAGGGACTATGGCTACACCTTC. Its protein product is CASSNRDYGYTF.

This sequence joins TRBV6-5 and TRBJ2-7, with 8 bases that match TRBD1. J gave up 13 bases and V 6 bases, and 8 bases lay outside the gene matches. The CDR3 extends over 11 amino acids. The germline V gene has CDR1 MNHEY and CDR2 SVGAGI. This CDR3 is CASREQGALYF. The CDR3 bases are TGTGCCAGCAGGGAGCAGGGGGCCCTTTACTTC.

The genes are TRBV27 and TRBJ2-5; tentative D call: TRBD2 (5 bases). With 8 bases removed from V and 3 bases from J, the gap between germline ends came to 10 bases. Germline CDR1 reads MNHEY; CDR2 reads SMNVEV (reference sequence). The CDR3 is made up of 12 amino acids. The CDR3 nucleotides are TGTGCCAGCGGGCGGCGGGAAGAGACCCAGTACTTC. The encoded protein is CASGRREETQYF.

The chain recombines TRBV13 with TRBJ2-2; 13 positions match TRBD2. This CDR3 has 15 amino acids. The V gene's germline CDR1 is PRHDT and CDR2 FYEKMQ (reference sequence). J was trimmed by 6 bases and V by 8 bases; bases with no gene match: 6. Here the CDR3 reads CASCRTSGSPGELFF. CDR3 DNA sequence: TGTGCCAGCTGTCGGACTAGCGGGAGTCCCGGGGAGCTGTTTTTT.

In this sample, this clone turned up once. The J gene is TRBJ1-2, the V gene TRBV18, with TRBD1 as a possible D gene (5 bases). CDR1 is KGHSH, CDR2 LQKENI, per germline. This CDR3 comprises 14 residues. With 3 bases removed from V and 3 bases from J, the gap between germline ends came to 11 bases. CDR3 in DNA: TGTGCCAGCTCACCTCAGGGAAGGGACTATGGCTACACCTTC. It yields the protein CASSPQGRDYGYTF. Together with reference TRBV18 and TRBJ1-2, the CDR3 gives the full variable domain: NAGVMQNPRHLVRRRGQEARLRCSPMKGHSHVYWYRQLPEEGLKFMVYLQKENIIDESGMPKERFSAEFPKEGPSILRIQQVVRGDSAAYFCASSPQGRDYGYTFGSGTRLTVV.

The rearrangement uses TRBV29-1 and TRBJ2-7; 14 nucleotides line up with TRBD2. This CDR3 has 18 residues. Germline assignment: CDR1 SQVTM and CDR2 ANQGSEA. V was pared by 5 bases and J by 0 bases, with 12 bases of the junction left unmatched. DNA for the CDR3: TGCAGCGTTCTAAACCGGACTAGCGGGAGGCCGCCCTCCTACGAGCAGTACTTC. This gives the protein CSVLNRTSGRPPSYEQYF.

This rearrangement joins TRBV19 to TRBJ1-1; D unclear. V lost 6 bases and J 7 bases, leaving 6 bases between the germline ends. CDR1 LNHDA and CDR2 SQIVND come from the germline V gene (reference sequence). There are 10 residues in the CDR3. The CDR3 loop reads CASREREAFF. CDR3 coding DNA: TGTGCCAGTAGAGAGCGTGAAGCTTTCTTT.

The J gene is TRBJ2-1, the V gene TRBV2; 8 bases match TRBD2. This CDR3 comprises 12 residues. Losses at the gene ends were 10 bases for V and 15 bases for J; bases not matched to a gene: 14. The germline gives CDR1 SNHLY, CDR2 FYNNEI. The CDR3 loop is CATFRGGPQGFF. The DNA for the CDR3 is TGTGCCACATTCCGGGGGGGCCCCCAGGGGTTCTTC.

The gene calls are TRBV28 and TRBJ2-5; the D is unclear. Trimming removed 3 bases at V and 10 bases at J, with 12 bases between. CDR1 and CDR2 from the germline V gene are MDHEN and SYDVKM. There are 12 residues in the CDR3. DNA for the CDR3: TGTGCCAGCAGTTTGGGTCAGGTGATCCAGTACTTC. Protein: CASSLGQVIQYF.

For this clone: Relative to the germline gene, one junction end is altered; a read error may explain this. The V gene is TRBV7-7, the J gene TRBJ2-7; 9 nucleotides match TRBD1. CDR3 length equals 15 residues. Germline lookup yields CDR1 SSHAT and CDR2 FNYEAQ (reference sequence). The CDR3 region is CASSVGTGSSYEQYF. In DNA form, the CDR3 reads TGTGCTAGCAGCGTTGGGACAGGGAGTTCCTACGAGCAGTACTTC. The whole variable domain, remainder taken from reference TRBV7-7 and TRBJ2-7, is GAGVSQSPRYKVTKRGQDVTLRCDPISSHATLYWYQQALGQGPEFLTYFNYEAQPDKSGLPSDRFSAERPEGSISTLTIQRTEQRDSAMYRCASSVGTGSSYEQYFGPGTRLTVT.

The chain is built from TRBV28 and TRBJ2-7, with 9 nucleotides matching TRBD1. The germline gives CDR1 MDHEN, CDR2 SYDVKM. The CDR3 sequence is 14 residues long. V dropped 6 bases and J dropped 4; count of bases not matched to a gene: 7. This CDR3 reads CASSLGTGPYEQYF. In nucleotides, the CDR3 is TGTGCCAGCAGCCTAGGGACAGGGCCTTACGAGCAGTACTTC. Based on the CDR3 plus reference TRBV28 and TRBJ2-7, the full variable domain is DVKVTQSSRYLVKRTGEKVFLECVQDMDHENMFWYRQDPGLGLRLIYFSYDVKMKEKGDIPEGYSVSREKKERFSLILESASTNQTSMYLCASSLGTGPYEQYFGPGTRLTVT.

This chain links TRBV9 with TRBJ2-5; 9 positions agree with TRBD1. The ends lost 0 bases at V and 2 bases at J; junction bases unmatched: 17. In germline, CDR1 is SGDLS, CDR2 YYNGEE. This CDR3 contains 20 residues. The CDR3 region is CASSVESRDRVRWQQETQYF. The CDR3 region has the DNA TGTGCCAGCAGCGTAGAGTCCCGGGACAGGGTTCGGTGGCAGCAAGAGACCCAGTACTTC.

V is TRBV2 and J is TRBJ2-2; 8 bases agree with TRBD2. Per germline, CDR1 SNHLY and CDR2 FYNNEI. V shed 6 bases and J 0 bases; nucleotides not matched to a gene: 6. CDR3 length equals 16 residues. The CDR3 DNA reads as TGTGCCAGCAGCCGGGAGGGCAGTTCGAACACCGGGGAGCTGTTTTTT. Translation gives CASSREGSSNTGELFF.

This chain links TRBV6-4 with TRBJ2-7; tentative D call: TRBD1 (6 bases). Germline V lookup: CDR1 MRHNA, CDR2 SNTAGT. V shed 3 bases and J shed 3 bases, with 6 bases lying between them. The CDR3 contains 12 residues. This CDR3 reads CASSEGGYEQYF. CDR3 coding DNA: TGTGCCAGCAGTGAAGGGGGCTACGAGCAGTACTTC.

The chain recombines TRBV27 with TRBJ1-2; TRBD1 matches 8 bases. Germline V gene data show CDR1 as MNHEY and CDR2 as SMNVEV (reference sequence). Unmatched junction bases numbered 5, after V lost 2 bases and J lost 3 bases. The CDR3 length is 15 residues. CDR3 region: CASSLQGASDYGYTF. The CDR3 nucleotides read TGTGCCAGCAGTTTACAGGGGGCATCGGACTATGGCTACACCTTC.

This chain's CDR3 is CASSYSAGSYEQYF. The CDR3 bases are TGTGCCAGCAGTTACTCAGCAGGTTCCTACGAGCAGTACTTC. This sequence joins TRBV6-5 and TRBJ2-7; no firm D call. The germline CDR1 and CDR2 sequences are MNHEY and SVGAGI. The CDR3 is made up of 14 amino acids. The V gene lost 0 bases and the J gene lost 1 base, with 7 bases spanning the gap.

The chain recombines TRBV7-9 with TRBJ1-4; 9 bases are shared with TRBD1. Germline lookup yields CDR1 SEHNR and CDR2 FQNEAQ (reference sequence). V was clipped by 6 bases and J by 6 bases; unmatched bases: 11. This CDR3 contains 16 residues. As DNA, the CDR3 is TGTGCCAGCAGTCGTGATCCGGGACAGGGTGATGAAAAACTGTTTTTT. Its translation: CASSRDPGQGDEKLFF. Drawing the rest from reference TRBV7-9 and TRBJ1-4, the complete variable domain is DTGVSQNPRHKITKRGQNVTFRCDPISEHNRLYWYRQTLGQGPEFLTYFQNEAQLEKSRLLSDRFSAERPKGSFSTLEIQRTEQGDSAMYLCASSRDPGQGDEKLFFGSGTQLSVL.